This T cell receptor (beta chain) was recorded in a study of blood T cell repertoires in COVID-19. Background on the study: Spain, Italy and the United States supplied samples that represented acute and convalescent COVID-19.

TCRdb's copy holds only in-frame clones and misses some; the assay was immunoSEQ multiplex PCR. The sample includes 65,000 to 90,000 clones, 60% to 80% of them seen just once. Between the trimmed V and J ends, which lost 2 bases and 4 bases, there was a span of 11 bases. CDR3 size: 14 residues. The germline CDR1 and CDR2 sequences are SGHDN and FVKESK. The sequenced material came from peripheral blood. The clonotype was recovered from a man between 65 and 85 years old with COVID-19, enrolled during active disease. The rearrangement joins TRBV14 to TRBJ1-2, with D possibly TRBD1 on 6 matching bases. Here the CDR3 DNA reads TGTGCCAGCAGCCAATCTATGGGGGCCTATGGCTACACCTTC. Translation gives CASSQSMGAYGYTF.